The 5 T cell receptor beta chains in this list originate from one sample, sequenced in a study of blood T cell repertoires in COVID-19. The method was immunoSEQ multiplex PCR; TCRdb's version includes in-frame clones alone and lacks a portion of them. The sample lists about 95,000 clones; about 84% were seen once. Sample: peripheral blood. The receptors were gathered from a man older than 75 with active or convalescent COVID-19.

The J gene is TRBJ2-1, the V gene TRBV19, with 13 positions matching TRBD2. CDR1 LNHDA and CDR2 SQIVND come from the germline V gene (reference sequence). The CDR3 runs 15 residues. Germline trimming cut 5 bases from V and 9 bases from J; bases unmatched to any gene: 7. For the CDR3, the DNA is TGTGCCAGTAGTGCCACTAGCGGGGGGGCTCCTGAGCAGTTCTTC. As protein: CASSATSGGAPEQFF. Supplemented by reference TRBV19 and TRBJ2-1, the full variable domain reads DGGITQSPKYLFRKEGQNVTLSCEQNLNHDAMYWYRQDPGQGLRLIYYSQIVNDFQKGDIAEGYSVSREKKESFPLTVTSAQKNPTAFYLCASSATSGGAPEQFFGPGTRLTVL.

This sequence joins TRBV6-5 and TRBJ2-5; tentatively, D is TRBD2 (5 bases). Germline CDR1 is MNHEY and CDR2 is SVGAGI. This CDR3 comprises 15 residues. The V gene lost 6 bases and the J gene lost 5 bases, with 19 bases spanning the gap. CDR3: CASRPIEGRGETQYF. CDR3 sequence (DNA): TGTGCCAGCAGGCCGATTGAGGGTAGAGGCGAGACCCAGTACTTC.

The chain recombines TRBV9 with TRBJ2-3; 11 nucleotides line up with TRBD2. Germline V gene lookup returns CDR1 SGDLS and CDR2 YYNGEE. With V trimmed by 3 bases and J by 3 bases, 6 bases remained unmatched. The CDR3 length is 16 residues. CDR3 protein: CASSATSGGGTDTQYF. CDR3 in DNA: TGTGCCAGCAGCGCTACTAGCGGGGGAGGGACAGATACGCAGTATTTT.

The chain couples TRBV3-1 (or the pseudogene TRBV3-2) to TRBJ1-2, with 7 bases that match TRBD1. Germline CDR1 and CDR2: LGHDT and YNNKEL (reference sequence). This CDR3 comprises 13 residues. V shed 3 bases, J shed 4 bases, and the junction held 2 bases outside the gene matches. As DNA, the CDR3 is TGTGCCAGCAGCCATAGACAGGGCTATGGCTACACCTTC. It specifies CASSHRQGYGYTF.

The genes are TRBV19 and TRBJ2-1; 9 nucleotides match TRBD2. The V and J ends lost 5 bases and 6 bases, in that order; junction bases with no gene match: 8. The germline V gene encodes CDR1 LNHDA and CDR2 SQIVND (reference sequence). The length of the CDR3 is 15 residues. The CDR3 DNA sequence: TGTGCCAGTAGTCGCCTCGGACTAGCGTCCAATGAGCAGTTCTTC. This encodes CASSRLGLASNEQFF.